This T cell receptor beta chain was recovered during a study of blood T cell repertoires in COVID-19 (dated by TCRdb to the early 2020s). Looking at the study overall: Collaborator samples came from the United States, Italy and Spain and covered acute and convalescent phases of COVID-19. Subjects who had been exposed to COVID-19, were actively infected with it, or had recovered from it provided the deeply sampled blood TCRbeta repertoires that made up the dataset. Sample metadata almost always included a de-identified subject ID, COVID-19 status, age in years and sex. A freely available public database, intended as a resource for researchers studying the immune response to SARS-CoV-2, is where the repertoires were released. Where available, HLA class I and class II types were obtained from metadata supplied by the sample provider rather than from assay-based typing. The prospective study material was composed of cDNA or gDNA derived from T cells, B-cell-depleted T cells, or PBMCs. Samples were obtained from the ongoing ImmuneRACE study (first 160 participants) and from 950 to 1,500 subjects provided by 6 global collaborators. Here is what the overall study found, with its caveats: How much clinical and demographic metadata was included differed by source and by participant, and the metadata was provided uncurated.

TCRbeta CDR3 regions were amplified from genomic DNA using the immunoSEQ Assay, a bias-controlled multiplex PCR. The paper's processing steps were these. The number of nucleated cells in each sample was estimated by amplification of reference gene primers within the assay. To quantify the absolute abundance of each unique TCRbeta CDR3 rearrangement, sequence reads were collapsed and filtered. For each sample, productive Simpson clonality was calculated as the square root of Simpson's diversity index over productive rearrangements. TCRdb retrieved this table from immuneACCESS and kept in-frame rearrangements only. Not all clones are present; in checked studies, unresolved V genes account for under half, and no reason is known for the remainder. V and J calls and clone size are copied from that table; D and trimming were computed from the DNA. In this sample the table shows fewer than 35,000 clones, approximately 86% of which occur a single time. The top ten clonotypes cover about 1.7% of the sample.

Remarks on this clone: The antigen it recognizes is unknown. No clone much larger than this one lies a single base away; base qualities are absent.

Each collaborating institution followed its own protocols to collect whole blood in K2EDTA tubes. Collaborator samples were shipped for TCRbeta analysis as frozen whole blood, isolated PBMCs, or DNA extracted from either sample type. This TCR came from a man at least 80 years old with active or convalescent COVID-19. Specimen: peripheral blood.

In nucleotide form, the sequence is TGTGCCAGCAGCGTAGCCCCCGAGCCCGGGGAGCTGTTTTTT. The encoded protein is CASSVAPEPGELFF. The V gene is TRBV9 and the J gene is TRBJ2-2, with the D gene not confidently named. At the junction V is shortened by 0 bases and J by 6 bases, with 9 bases in between. The germline V gene yields SGDLS for CDR1 and YYNGEE for CDR2. Spanning cysteine to phenylalanine, the CDR3 consists of 14 amino acids. Only the CDR3 region is kept as DNA, spanning 42 bases read in frame from base 1.